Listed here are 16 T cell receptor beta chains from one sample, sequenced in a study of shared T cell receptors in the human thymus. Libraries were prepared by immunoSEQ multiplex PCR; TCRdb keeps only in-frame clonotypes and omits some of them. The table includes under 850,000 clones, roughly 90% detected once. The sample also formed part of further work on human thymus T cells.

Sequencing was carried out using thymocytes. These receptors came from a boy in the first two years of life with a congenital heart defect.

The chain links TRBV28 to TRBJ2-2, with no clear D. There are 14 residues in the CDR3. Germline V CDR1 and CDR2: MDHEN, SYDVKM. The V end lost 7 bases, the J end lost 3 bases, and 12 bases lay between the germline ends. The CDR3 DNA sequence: TGTGCCAGCACCCCTCCCGGGTACACCGGGGAGCTGTTTTTT. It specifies CASTPPGYTGELFF.

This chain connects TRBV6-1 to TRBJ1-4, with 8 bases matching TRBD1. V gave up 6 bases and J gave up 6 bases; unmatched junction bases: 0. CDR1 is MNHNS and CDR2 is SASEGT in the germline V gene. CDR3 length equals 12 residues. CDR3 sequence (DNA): TGTGCCAGCAGACAGGGGGATGAAAAACTGTTTTTT. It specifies CASRQGDEKLFF.

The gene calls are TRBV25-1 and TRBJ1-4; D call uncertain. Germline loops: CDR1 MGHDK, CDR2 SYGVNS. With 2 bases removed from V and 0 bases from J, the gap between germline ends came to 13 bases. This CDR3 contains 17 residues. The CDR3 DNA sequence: TGTGCCAGCAGTGAAAGCGGTCGGAGAACAACTAATGAAAAACTGTTTTTT. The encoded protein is CASSESGRRTTNEKLFF. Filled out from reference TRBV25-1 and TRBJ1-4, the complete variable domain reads EADIYQTPRYLVIGTGKKITLECSQTMGHDKMYWYQQDPGMELHLIHYSYGVNSTEKGDLSSESTVSRIRTEHFPLTLESARPSHTSQYLCASSESGRRTTNEKLFFGSGTQLSVL.

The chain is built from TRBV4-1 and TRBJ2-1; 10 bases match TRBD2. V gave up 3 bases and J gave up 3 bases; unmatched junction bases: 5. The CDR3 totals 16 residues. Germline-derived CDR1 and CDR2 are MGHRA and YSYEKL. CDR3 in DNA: TGCGCCAGCAGCCACCCGACTAGCGGGTACTACAATGAGCAGTTCTTC. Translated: CASSHPTSGYYNEQFF.

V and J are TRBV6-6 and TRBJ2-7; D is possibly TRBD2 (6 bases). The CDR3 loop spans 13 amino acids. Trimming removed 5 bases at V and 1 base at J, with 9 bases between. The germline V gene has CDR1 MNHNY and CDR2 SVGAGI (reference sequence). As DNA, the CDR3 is TGTGCCAGCAGTCCGGGACTTTCCTACGAGCAGTACTTC. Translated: CASSPGLSYEQYF.

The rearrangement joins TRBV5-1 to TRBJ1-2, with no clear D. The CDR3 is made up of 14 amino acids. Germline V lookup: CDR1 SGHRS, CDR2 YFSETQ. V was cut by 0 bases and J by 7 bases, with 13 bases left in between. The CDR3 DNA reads TGCGCCAGCAGCTTGGTGTCAGGCCCAAGTGGCTACACCTTC. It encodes CASSLVSGPSGYTF. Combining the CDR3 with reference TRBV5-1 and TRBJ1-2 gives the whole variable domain KAGVTQTPRYLIKTRGQQVTLSCSPISGHRSVSWYQQTPGQGLQFLFEYFSETQRNKGNFPGRFSGRQFSNSRSEMNVSTLELGDSALYLCASSLVSGPSGYTFGSGTRLTVV.

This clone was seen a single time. Here the CDR3 DNA reads TGTGCCAGCAGTTCGCGTCCTCCCCCTAGCACAGATACGCAGTATTTT. Its translation is CASSSRPPPSTDTQYF. The chain links TRBV27 to TRBJ2-3; no reliable D call. CDR1 and CDR2 (germline): MNHEY, SMNVEV (reference sequence). The CDR3 loop spans 16 amino acids. Trimming pared 4 bases from V and 0 bases from J, leaving 14 bases between.

The CDR3 loop reads CASSPSRGTGGAEAFF. As DNA, the CDR3 is TGCGCCAGCAGCCCCAGCCGTGGGACAGGGGGCGCTGAAGCTTTCTTT. J is TRBJ1-1 and V is TRBV5-1; TRBD1 agrees at 12 bases. CDR3 length: 16 residues. Trimming cost V 4 bases and J 6 bases; bases outside gene matches: 10. Per the germline V gene, CDR1 is SGHRS and CDR2 is YFSETQ.

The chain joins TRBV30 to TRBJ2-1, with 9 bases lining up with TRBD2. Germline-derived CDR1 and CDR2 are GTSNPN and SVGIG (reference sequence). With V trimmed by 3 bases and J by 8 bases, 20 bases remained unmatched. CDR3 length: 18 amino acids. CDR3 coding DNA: TGTGCCTGGAGCCTTATAGCGGGAGTGGAGAGCAATCAGGATGAGCAGTTCTTC. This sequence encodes CAWSLIAGVESNQDEQFF.

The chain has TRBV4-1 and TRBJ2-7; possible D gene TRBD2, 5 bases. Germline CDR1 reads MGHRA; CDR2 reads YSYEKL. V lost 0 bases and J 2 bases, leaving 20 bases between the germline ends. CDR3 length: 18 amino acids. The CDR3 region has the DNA TGCGCCAGCAGCCAAGATCGCCCCCCCACTACTAGTCCCTACGAGCAGTACTTC. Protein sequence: CASSQDRPPTTSPYEQYF.

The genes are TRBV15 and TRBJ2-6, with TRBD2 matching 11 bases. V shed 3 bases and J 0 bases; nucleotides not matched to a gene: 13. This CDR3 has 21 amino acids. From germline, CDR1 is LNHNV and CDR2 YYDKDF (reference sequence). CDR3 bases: TGTGCCACCAGCAGGATGACTAGCGGGGAGGGAAAGAGCTCTGGGGCCAACGTCCTGACTTTC. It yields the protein CATSRMTSGEGKSSGANVLTF.

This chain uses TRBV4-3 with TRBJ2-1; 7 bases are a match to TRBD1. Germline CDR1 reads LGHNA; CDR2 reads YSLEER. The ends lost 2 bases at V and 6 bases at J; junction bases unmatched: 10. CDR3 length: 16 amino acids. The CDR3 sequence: CASSQSRQGPPNEQFF. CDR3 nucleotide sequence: TGCGCCAGCAGCCAAAGCCGACAGGGCCCCCCCAATGAGCAGTTCTTC.

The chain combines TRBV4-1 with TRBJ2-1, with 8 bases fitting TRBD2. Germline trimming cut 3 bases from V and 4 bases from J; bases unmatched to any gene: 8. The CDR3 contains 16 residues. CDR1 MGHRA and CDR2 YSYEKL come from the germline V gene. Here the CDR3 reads CASSQTTSGPYNEQFF. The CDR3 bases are TGCGCCAGCAGCCAGACAACTAGCGGACCTTACAATGAGCAGTTCTTC.

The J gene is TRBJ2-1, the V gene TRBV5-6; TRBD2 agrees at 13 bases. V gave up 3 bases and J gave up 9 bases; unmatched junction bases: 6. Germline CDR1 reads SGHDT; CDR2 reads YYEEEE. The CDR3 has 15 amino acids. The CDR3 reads CASSSGLAGLCEQFF. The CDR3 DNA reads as TGTGCCAGCAGCTCGGGACTAGCGGGATTGTGTGAGCAGTTCTTC.

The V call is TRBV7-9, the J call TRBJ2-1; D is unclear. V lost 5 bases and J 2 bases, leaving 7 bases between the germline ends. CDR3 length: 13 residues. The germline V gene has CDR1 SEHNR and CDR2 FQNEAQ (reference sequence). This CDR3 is CASSPPAYNEQFF. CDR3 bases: TGTGCCAGCAGCCCCCCTGCCTACAATGAGCAGTTCTTC.

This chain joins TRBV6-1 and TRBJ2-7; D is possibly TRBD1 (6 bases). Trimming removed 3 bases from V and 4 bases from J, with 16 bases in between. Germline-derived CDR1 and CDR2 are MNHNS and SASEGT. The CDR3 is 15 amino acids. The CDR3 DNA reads TGTGCCAGCAGTGAGGGACATCGGGATGGGTACGAGCAGTACTTC. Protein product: CASSEGHRDGYEQYF.